This T cell receptor beta chain was recorded in a study of blood T cell repertoires in COVID-19 (TCRdb year 2020). For the study in its entirety: The collaborator samples originated in the United States, Italy and Spain and spanned the acute and convalescent phases of COVID-19. Subjects who had been exposed to COVID-19, were actively infected with it, or had recovered from it provided the deeply sampled blood TCRbeta repertoires that made up the dataset. Sample metadata almost always included a de-identified subject ID, COVID-19 status, age in years and sex. Samples were obtained from the ongoing ImmuneRACE study (first 160 participants) and from some 1,200 subjects provided by 6 global collaborators. The prospective study material was composed of cDNA or gDNA derived from T cells, B-cell-depleted T cells, or PBMCs. HLA class I and class II types, where available, came from metadata supplied by the sample provider rather than from assay-based typing. The repertoires were released in a freely available public database meant as a resource for research on the immune response to SARS-CoV-2. Findings and caveats that apply to the study as a whole: How much clinical and demographic metadata was included differed by source and by participant, and the metadata was provided uncurated.

This clone was recorded only once. Its antigen is currently not known. Base qualities are not provided; no much larger clone lies one nucleotide away. TCRbeta CDR3 regions were amplified from genomic DNA using the immunoSEQ Assay, a bias-controlled multiplex PCR. The authors processed their data as follows. Within the assay, amplification of reference gene primers was used to estimate how many nucleated cells each sample contained. To quantify the absolute abundance of each unique TCRbeta CDR3 rearrangement, sequence reads were collapsed and filtered. Productive Simpson clonality was computed per sample as the square root of Simpson's diversity index over productive rearrangements. Not all clones reach the TCRdb copy of this immuneACCESS table, which keeps in-frame sequences only. Checked studies attribute under half of the gap to unresolved V genes and leave the rest unexplained. That table is the source of V, J and clone size, and D and trimming were worked out from the DNA. The table for this sample lists 75,000 to 100,000 clones; about nine tenths of them were counted only once. The top ten clonotypes cover around 5.3% of the sample.

Counted from cysteine to phenylalanine, this CDR3 has 14 amino acids. The sequence is cut down to CDR3 DNA, 42 bases in frame from base 1. CDR1 and CDR2, looked up from the germline V gene, are ENHRY and SYGVKD. Germline trimming amounts to 7 bases on V and 9 bases on J, with 7 as the count of junction bases outside the gene matches. Each collaborating institution followed its own protocols to collect whole blood in K2EDTA tubes. For TCRbeta analysis, collaborators shipped samples as frozen whole blood, isolated PBMCs, or DNA extracted from either of those sample types. Sample: peripheral blood. The V and J genes are TRBV10-3 and TRBJ2-1; 12 central nucleotides agree with TRBD1. The clonotype originates from a woman of 80 years or more with acute or convalescent COVID-19. The sequenced DNA: TGTGCCATCAAGGGACAGGGGGCGAGCACTGAGCAGTTCTTC. Its translation reads: CAIKGQGASTEQFF.